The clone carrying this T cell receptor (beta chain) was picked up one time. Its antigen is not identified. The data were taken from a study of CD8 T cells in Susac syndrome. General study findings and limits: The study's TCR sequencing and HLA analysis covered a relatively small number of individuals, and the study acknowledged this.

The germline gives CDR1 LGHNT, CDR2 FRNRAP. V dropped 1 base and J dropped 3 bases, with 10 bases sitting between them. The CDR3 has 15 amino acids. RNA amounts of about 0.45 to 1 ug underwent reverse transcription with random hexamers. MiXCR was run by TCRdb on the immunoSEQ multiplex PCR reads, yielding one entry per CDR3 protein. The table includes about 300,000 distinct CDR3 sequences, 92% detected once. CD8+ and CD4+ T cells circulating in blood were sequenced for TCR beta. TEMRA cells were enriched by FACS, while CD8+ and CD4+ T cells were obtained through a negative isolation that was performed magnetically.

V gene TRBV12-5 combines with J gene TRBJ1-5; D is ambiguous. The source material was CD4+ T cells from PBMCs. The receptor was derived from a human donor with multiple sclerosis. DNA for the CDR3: TGTGCTAGTGGTTTGGCCTCTGTGGCCAATCAGCCCCAGCATTTT. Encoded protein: CASGLASVANQPQHF.